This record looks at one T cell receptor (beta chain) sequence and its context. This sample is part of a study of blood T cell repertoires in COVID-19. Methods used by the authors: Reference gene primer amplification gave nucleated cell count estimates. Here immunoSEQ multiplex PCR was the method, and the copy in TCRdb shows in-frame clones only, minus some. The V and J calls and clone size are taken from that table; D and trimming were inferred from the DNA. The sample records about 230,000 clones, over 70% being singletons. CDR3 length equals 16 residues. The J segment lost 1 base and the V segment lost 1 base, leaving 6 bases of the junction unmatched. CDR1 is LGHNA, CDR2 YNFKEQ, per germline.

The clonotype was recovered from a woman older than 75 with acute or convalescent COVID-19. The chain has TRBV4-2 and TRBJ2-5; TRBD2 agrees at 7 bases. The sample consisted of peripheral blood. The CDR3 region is CASSQGAGGGQETQYF. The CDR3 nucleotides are TGTGCCAGCAGCCAAGGTGCGGGCGGGGGCCAAGAGACCCAGTACTTC.